Below, 20 T cell receptor beta chains from the same sample are listed, as sequenced in a study of blood T cell repertoires in COVID-19. Profiled with immunoSEQ multiplex PCR; TCRdb holds only in-frame clones, not every one. Here the sample spans 150,000 or so clones, around 85% being singletons. The source material was peripheral blood. Receptors originate from a woman aged 60-70 years with COVID-19, enrolled during active disease.

This clone appeared once. V usage is TRBV10-1 and J usage is TRBJ2-7, with 7 bases matching TRBD1. Trimming at V came to 3 bases and at J to 0 bases, leaving 5 bases not matched to a gene. The CDR3 extends over 15 amino acids. CDR1 WNHNN and CDR2 SYGVQD come from the germline V gene (reference sequence). The CDR3 coding sequence is TGCGCCAGCAGTGACCCACAGGGGAGCTCCTACGAGCAGTACTTC. Protein sequence: CASSDPQGSSYEQYF.

In DNA form, the CDR3 reads TGTGCCAGCTTAAAGGCAGGGGGAGGTCCTGAAGCTTTCTTT. It codes for CASLKAGGGPEAFF. The chain couples TRBV6-5 to TRBJ1-1; the match to TRBD1 covers 7 bases. V was clipped by 8 bases and J by 6 bases; unmatched bases: 12. CDR1 and CDR2 (germline): MNHEY, SVGAGI. This CDR3 spans 14 amino acids.

The chain uses TRBV6-5 and TRBJ1-1; a weak D match, TRBD1 (6 bases). V lost 2 bases, J lost 8 bases, and 15 bases lay in between. The length of the CDR3 is 14 residues. The germline CDR1 and CDR2 sequences are MNHEY and SVGAGI. The CDR3 region has the DNA TGTGCCAGCAGTTACGGTTGGACAGCGAAAGAAGCTTTCTTT. It codes for CASSYGWTAKEAFF.

V is TRBV19 and J is TRBJ1-1, with D possibly matching TRBD1 (6 bases). The germline gives CDR1 LNHDA, CDR2 SQIVND (reference sequence). This CDR3 is built from 14 residues. The V and J ends lost 6 bases and 1 base respectively, with 12 bases between them. The CDR3 DNA follows: TGTGCCAGTAGCCCGGACAGAAAGAACACTGAAGCTTTCTTT. It translates to CASSPDRKNTEAFF.

The DNA for the CDR3 is TGCGCCAGCAGCCAAGATGAGAGCTCTGGGGCCAACGTCCTGACTTTC. Residues: CASSQDESSGANVLTF. The rearrangement uses TRBV4-3 and TRBJ2-6; no definite D call. The germline V gene encodes CDR1 LGHNA and CDR2 YSLEER. V gave up 0 bases and J gave up 0 bases, with 6 bases separating them. This CDR3 comprises 16 residues.

A single count supports this clone. This chain uses TRBV24-1 with TRBJ2-2; TRBD1 agrees at 7 bases. CDR1 is KGHDR, CDR2 SFDVKD, per germline. This CDR3 is built from 16 residues. V shed 7 bases, J shed 4 bases, and the junction held 11 bases outside the gene matches. The CDR3 bases are TGTGCCACCAGCGATACAGGGGTAATAGTCACCGGGGAGCTGTTTTTT. This codes for CATSDTGVIVTGELFF.

The chain couples TRBV6-1 to TRBJ1-3; D possibly corresponds to TRBD1 (6 bases). With 0 bases removed from V and 2 bases from J, the gap between germline ends came to 17 bases. The CDR3 is 18 amino acids. CDR1 and CDR2 (germline): MNHNS, SASEGT. The CDR3 loop reads CASSEAPYREIPGNTIYF. Here the CDR3 DNA reads TGTGCCAGCAGTGAAGCGCCCTACAGGGAAATCCCTGGAAACACCATATATTTT.

The V gene is TRBV5-4, the J gene TRBJ1-3; 7 bases agree with TRBD1. Germline V gives CDR1 SGHNT, CDR2 YYREEE (reference sequence). The trim removed 4 bases at V and 2 bases at J, leaving 3 bases unmatched. The CDR3 extends over 14 amino acids. The CDR3 protein is CASSQTGTGNTIYF. The CDR3, as DNA: TGTGCCAGCAGCCAGACAGGGACTGGAAACACCATATATTTT. Combining the CDR3 with reference TRBV5-4 and TRBJ1-3 gives the whole variable domain ETGVTQSPTHLIKTRGQQVTLRCSSQSGHNTVSWYQQALGQGPQFIFQYYREEENGRGNFPPRFSGLQFPNYSSELNVNALELDDSALYLCASSQTGTGNTIYFGEGSWLTVV.

This chain links TRBV19 with TRBJ1-4, with a weak D call TRBD1 (6 bases). The CDR3 loop spans 16 amino acids. Trimming stripped 8 bases from V and 8 bases from J, with 24 bases between. Germline CDR1 is LNHDA and CDR2 is SQIVND (reference sequence). The CDR3 region is CASGELHLGDKEKLFF. For the CDR3, the DNA is TGTGCCAGTGGGGAATTACATTTAGGGGACAAAGAAAAACTGTTTTTT.

J is TRBJ1-5 and V is TRBV3-1 (or the pseudogene TRBV3-2); TRBD1 matches at 8 bases. The CDR3 totals 13 residues. Germline CDR1 LGHDT, CDR2 YNNKEL (reference sequence). V gave up 6 bases and J gave up 5 bases; unmatched junction bases: 3. CDR3 sequence (DNA): TGTGCCAGCAGTCTACAGGGGGATCAGCCCCAGCATTTT. The encoded protein is CASSLQGDQPQHF.

The J gene is TRBJ2-7, the V gene TRBV9; 14 bases line up with TRBD2. With V trimmed by 0 bases and J by 3 bases, 17 bases remained unmatched. This CDR3 region has 21 residues. The germline V gene encodes CDR1 SGDLS and CDR2 YYNGEE. The CDR3 region is CASSVAPSRGLAGAGYYEQYF. CDR3 sequence (DNA): TGTGCCAGCAGCGTAGCGCCCTCCCGGGGACTAGCGGGGGCCGGTTACTACGAGCAGTACTTC.

The chain carries TRBV5-4 and TRBJ1-1; no reliable D call. CDR3 length: 12 residues. Trimming pared 2 bases from V and 1 base from J, leaving 3 bases between. From germline, CDR1 is SGHNT and CDR2 YYREEE (reference sequence). CDR3: CASSFQNTEAFF. Written as DNA, the CDR3 is TGTGCCAGCAGCTTTCAGAACACTGAAGCTTTCTTT.

This sequence joins TRBV5-6 and TRBJ2-5; TRBD2 matches 7 bases. Germline CDR1 reads SGHDT; CDR2 reads YYEEEE. V gave up 1 base and J gave up 2 bases; unmatched junction bases: 11. The CDR3 is 17 amino acids. As DNA, the CDR3 is TGTGCCAGCAGCTTGCGAACCTGGGGACTACTTCAAGAGACCCAGTACTTC. Amino acid sequence: CASSLRTWGLLQETQYF.

J is TRBJ1-1 and V is TRBV4-1, with a possible D match to TRBD1 (6 bases). The CDR3 consists of 16 residues. Trimming took off 3 bases at V and 2 bases at J, with 16 bases between the two ends. Germline CDR1 MGHRA, CDR2 YSYEKL. The CDR3 loop is CASSHYRVGTNTEAFF. The CDR3, as DNA: TGCGCCAGCAGCCATTACAGGGTGGGCACTAACACTGAAGCTTTCTTT.

This sequence joins TRBV19 and TRBJ2-7, with 7 bases lining up with TRBD1. The CDR3 consists of 12 residues. Germline loops: CDR1 LNHDA, CDR2 SQIVND (reference sequence). V trimming: 5 bases; J trimming: 5 bases; junction bases outside the gene matches: 3. CDR3 sequence reads: CASSDRVDEQYF. The CDR3 coding sequence is TGTGCCAGTAGTGACAGGGTGGACGAGCAGTACTTC.

This clone was seen a handful of times. This chain uses TRBV5-5 with TRBJ1-1; the match to TRBD1 covers 8 bases. V trimming: 4 bases; J trimming: 0 bases; junction bases outside the gene matches: 11. The CDR3 has 17 residues. Germline V gives CDR1 SGHKS, CDR2 YYEKEE (reference sequence). The CDR3: CASSTAAGGSVNTEAFF. In DNA, the CDR3 is TGTGCCAGCAGCACGGCGGCAGGGGGCTCCGTGAACACTGAAGCTTTCTTT. The whole variable domain, remainder taken from reference TRBV5-5 and TRBJ1-1, is DAGVTQSPTHLIKTRGQQVTLRCSPISGHKSVSWYQQVLGQGPQFIFQYYEKEERGRGNFPDRFSARQFPNYSSELNVNALLLGDSALYLCASSTAAGGSVNTEAFFGQGTRLTVV.

The genes are TRBV29-1 and TRBJ2-7; a weak D match, TRBD1 (7 bases). V shed 6 bases and J shed 5 bases, with 14 bases lying between them. Germline V lookup: CDR1 SQVTM, CDR2 ANQGSEA. The CDR3 length is 12 residues. DNA of the CDR3: TGCAGCGTCTCAGGGGGAGGTCACGAGCAGTACTTC. Translating it yields CSVSGGGHEQYF.

This sequence joins TRBV5-1 and TRBJ2-7; maybe TRBD2 (6 bases). CDR1 and CDR2 from the germline V gene are SGHRS and YFSETQ. This CDR3 comprises 12 residues. Trimming cost V 4 bases and J 7 bases, with 12 bases left between them. The CDR3 nucleotides read TGCGCCAGCAGCCCCAAGGGGAGGGAGCAGTACTTC. Translation gives CASSPKGREQYF.

This chain uses TRBV9 with TRBJ2-5; 13 bases align to TRBD2. Germline CDR1 reads SGDLS; CDR2 reads YYNGEE. The CDR3 length is 16 residues. V lost 4 bases to trimming and J lost 1 base; unmatched junction nucleotides: 4. CDR3 sequence: CASSPGLAGFQETQYF. Written as DNA, the CDR3 is TGTGCCAGCAGCCCGGGACTAGCGGGGTTCCAAGAGACCCAGTACTTC.

This sequence joins TRBV6-5 and TRBJ2-3, with 13 bases that match TRBD2. Per the germline V gene, CDR1 is MNHEY and CDR2 is SVGAGI. This CDR3 has 14 amino acids. With 5 bases clipped from V and 5 bases from J, the junction kept 1 base outside the gene matches. The CDR3 nucleotides are TGTGCCAGCAGTCGACTAGCGGGGGGAGATACGCAGTATTTT. Protein product: CASSRLAGGDTQYF.